This TCR beta chain was recorded in a study of blood T cell repertoires in COVID-19. At the level of the study: Some COVID-19 samples were acute and others convalescent; all came from the United States, Italy and Spain.

This CDR3 has 12 residues. V trimming: 7 bases; J trimming: 4 bases; junction bases outside the gene matches: 4. The germline gives CDR1 SNHLY, CDR2 FYNNEI. Original analysis: Estimation of nucleated cell counts was performed using reference gene primer amplification. Measured with immunoSEQ multiplex PCR; TCRdb has only the in-frame clones, and not every one. The D gene and trimming were derived from the DNA, and the V and J assignments and clone size from that table. The data hold some 66,000 clones, with roughly 82% observed a single time. Sequenced input: peripheral blood. V is TRBV2 and J is TRBJ2-7, with 7 positions matching TRBD2. This sequence originates from a man aged 55 to 70 with acute or convalescent COVID-19. The CDR3 loop is CASTAGRYEQYV. The CDR3 coding sequence is TGTGCCAGCACAGCGGGGCGGTACGAGCAGTACGTC.